One T cell receptor beta chain is described in this entry. What antigen it recognizes has not been identified. Per-base quality was not reported, and no clone a single base away is much larger than it. This record belongs to a study of blood T cell repertoires in COVID-19 (dated by TCRdb to 2019 to 2021). The study in broad terms: Samples from collaborators originated in the United States, Italy and Spain and spanned both the acute and convalescent phases of COVID-19. The prospective study material was composed of cDNA or gDNA derived from T cells, B-cell-depleted T cells, or PBMCs. Where available, HLA class I and class II types were obtained from metadata supplied by the sample provider rather than from assay-based typing. The sample metadata nearly always contained a de-identified subject ID, COVID-19 status, age in years and sex. Subjects who had been exposed to COVID-19, were actively infected with it, or had recovered from it provided the deeply sampled blood TCRbeta repertoires that made up the dataset. Samples were obtained from the ongoing ImmuneRACE study (first 160 participants) and from about 1,300 subjects provided by 6 global collaborators. The repertoires were released in a freely available public database meant as a resource for research on the immune response to SARS-CoV-2. Study-level results and caveats: The amount of clinical and demographic metadata varied by source and participant and was provided uncurated.

TCRbeta CDR3 regions were amplified from genomic DNA by means of the immunoSEQ Assay, a bias-controlled multiplex PCR. The paper's processing steps were these. The number of nucleated cells in each sample was estimated by amplification of reference gene primers within the assay. To quantify the absolute abundance of each unique TCRbeta CDR3 rearrangement, sequence reads were collapsed and filtered. For each sample, productive Simpson clonality was calculated as the square root of Simpson's diversity index over productive rearrangements. The immuneACCESS repertoire file appears here via TCRdb, limited to in-frame rearrangements. These files lack a portion of the clones; in checked studies, under half of the deficit traces to unresolved V genes, and the cause of the others is not known. The DNA was the basis for D and trimming; V, J and clone size are from that table. This sample holds 100,000 to 150,000 clones; approximately 86% were observed only once. The biggest ten clones account for 10% to 12% of the sample.

One collaborating source in Seattle enrolled patients during active infection and followed them longitudinally through the course of disease. The collaborating institutions used their own protocols to collect whole blood in K2EDTA tubes. Collaborator samples were shipped for TCRbeta analysis as frozen whole blood, isolated PBMCs, or DNA extracted from either sample type. V loses 0 bases at its end and J loses 6 bases; junction bases beyond the gene matches: 7. CDR1 and CDR2 are read off the germline V gene as SQVTM and ANQGSEA. From its cysteine to its phenylalanine, the CDR3 spans 17 amino acids. Only the CDR3 region is kept as DNA, spanning 51 bases read in frame from base 1.

The source of this sequence is a woman between 65 and 79 years old with COVID-19, enrolled during active disease. The chain is made from TRBV29-1 and TRBJ2-2; the junction holds 13 bases that match TRBD2. Material for sequencing was peripheral blood. The DNA sequence is TGCAGCGTTGAAGATCCCTGGGGACTAGCGGGACCCGGGGAGCTGTTTTTT. It codes for CSVEDPWGLAGPGELFF.